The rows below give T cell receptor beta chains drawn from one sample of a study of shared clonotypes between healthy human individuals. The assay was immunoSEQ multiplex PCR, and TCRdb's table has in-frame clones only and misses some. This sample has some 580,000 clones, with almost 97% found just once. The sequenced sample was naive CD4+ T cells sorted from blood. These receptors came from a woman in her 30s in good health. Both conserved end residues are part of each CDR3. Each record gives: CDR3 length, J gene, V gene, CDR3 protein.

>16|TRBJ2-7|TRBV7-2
CASSPGGTSGTYEQYF
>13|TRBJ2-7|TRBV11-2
CASSLQLGSEQYF
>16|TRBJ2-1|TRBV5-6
CASSSPGTIAYNEQFF
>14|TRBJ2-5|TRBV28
CASSLTGVGGTQYF
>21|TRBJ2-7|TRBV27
CASSLRGAWTSGRVIPYEQYF
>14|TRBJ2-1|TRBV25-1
CASSEGSVHNEQFF
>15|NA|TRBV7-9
CASSPLALPIYEQYF
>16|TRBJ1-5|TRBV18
CASSPGTGRVGQPQHF
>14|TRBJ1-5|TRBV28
CASIDGGFNQPQHF
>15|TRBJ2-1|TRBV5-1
CASLAGEGDYNEQFF
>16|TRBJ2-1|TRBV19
CASSTLGGRTYNEQFF
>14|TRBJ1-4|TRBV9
CASSLGQGREKLFF
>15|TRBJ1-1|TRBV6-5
CASSPRDRKITEAFF
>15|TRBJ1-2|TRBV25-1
CASSKSGTGGDGYTF
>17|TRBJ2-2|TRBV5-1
CASSGVIAGTTSGELFF
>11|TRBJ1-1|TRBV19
CASRRNTEAFF
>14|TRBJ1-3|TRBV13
CASSPRALGNTIYF
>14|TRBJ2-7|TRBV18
CASSPPNRDHEQYF